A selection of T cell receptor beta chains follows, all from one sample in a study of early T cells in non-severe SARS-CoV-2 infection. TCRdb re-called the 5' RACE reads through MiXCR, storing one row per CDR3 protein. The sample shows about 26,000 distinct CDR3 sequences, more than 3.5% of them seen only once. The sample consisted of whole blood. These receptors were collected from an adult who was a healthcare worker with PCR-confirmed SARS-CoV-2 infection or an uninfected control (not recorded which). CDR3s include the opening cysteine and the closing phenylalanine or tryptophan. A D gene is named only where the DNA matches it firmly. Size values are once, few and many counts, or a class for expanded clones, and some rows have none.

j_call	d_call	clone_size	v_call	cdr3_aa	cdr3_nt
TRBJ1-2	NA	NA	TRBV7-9	CASSLGGYGYTF	TGTGCCAGCAGCCTTGGCGGGTATGGCTACACCTTC
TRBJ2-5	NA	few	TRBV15	CATSREGQETQYF	TGTGCCACCAGCAGAGAGGGTCAAGAGACCCAGTACTTC
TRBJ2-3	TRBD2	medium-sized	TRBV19	CASSGGLAGHPSTDTQYF	TGTGCCAGTAGTGGGGGACTAGCGGGACACCCTAGCACAGATACGCAGTATTTT
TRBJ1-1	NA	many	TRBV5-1	CASSSRQDTEAFF	TGCGCCAGTAGCTCCCGACAGGACACTGAAGCTTTCTTT
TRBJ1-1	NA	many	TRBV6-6	CASSLTPQGYGEAFF	TGTGCCAGCAGTCTAACACCGCAGGGCTACGGTGAAGCTTTCTTT
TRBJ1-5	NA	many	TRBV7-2	CASSGQWGSYNQPQHF	TGTGCCAGCAGCGGCCAGTGGGGGTCGTACAATCAGCCCCAGCATTTT
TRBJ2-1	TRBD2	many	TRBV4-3	CASSLKLAGEGNEQFF	TGCGCCAGCAGCCTAAAACTAGCGGGAGAGGGCAATGAGCAGTTCTTC
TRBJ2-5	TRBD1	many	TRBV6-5	CASSYGPGGMKTQYF	TGTGCCAGCAGTTACGGGCCAGGGGGCATGAAGACCCAGTACTTC
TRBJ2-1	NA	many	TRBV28	CASSSQGGSSYNEQFF	TGTGCCAGCAGTAGTCAAGGGGGGTCGTCGTACAATGAGCAGTTCTTC
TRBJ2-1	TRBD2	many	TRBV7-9	CASSLATSGRRGSYNEQFF	TGTGCCAGCAGCTTAGCGACTAGCGGGAGAAGAGGCTCCTACAATGAGCAGTTCTTC
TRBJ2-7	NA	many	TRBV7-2	CASSLQAGLSSYEQYF	TGTGCCAGCAGCTTACAAGCGGGCCTTAGCTCCTACGAGCAGTACTTC
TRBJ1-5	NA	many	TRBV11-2	CASSLDIGSNQPQHF	TGTGCCAGCAGCTTAGACATCGGTAGCAATCAGCCCCAGCATTTT
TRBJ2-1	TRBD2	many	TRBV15	CATSREWDYPEQFF	TGTGCCACCAGCAGAGAATGGGACTATCCTGAGCAGTTCTTC
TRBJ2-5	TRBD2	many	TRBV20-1	CSATGTSGRIETQYF	TGCAGTGCTACCGGGACTAGCGGGAGGATAGAGACCCAGTACTTC
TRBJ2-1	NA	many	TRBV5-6	CASSLTGNSYNEQFF	TGTGCCAGCAGCTTAACAGGGAACTCCTACAATGAGCAGTTCTTC
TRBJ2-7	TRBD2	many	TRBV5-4	CASSFELAGAEQYF	TGTGCCAGCAGCTTTGAACTAGCGGGAGCCGAGCAGTACTTC
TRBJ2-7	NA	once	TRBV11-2	CASSLDPTYEQYF	TGTGCCAGCAGCTTAGACCCGACCTACGAGCAGTACTTC
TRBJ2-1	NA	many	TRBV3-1	CASSPNPAGASQHEQFF	TGTGCCAGCAGCCCTAATCCCGCTGGGGCCTCGCAGCATGAGCAGTTCTTC
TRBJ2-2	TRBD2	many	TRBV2	CATTPGLEPGELFF	TGTGCCACCACTCCGGGACTAGAACCCGGGGAGCTGTTTTTT
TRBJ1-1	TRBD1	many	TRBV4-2	CASSQVTQGGAFF	TGTGCCAGCAGCCAAGTAACCCAGGGGGGGGCTTTCTTT
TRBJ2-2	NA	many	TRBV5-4	CASSPGTGELFF	TGTGCCAGCAGCCCGGGCACCGGGGAGCTGTTTTTT
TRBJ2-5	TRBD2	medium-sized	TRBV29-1	CSVVLFLLAGEGGETQYF	TGCAGCGTTGTTCTCTTTCTTCTAGCGGGAGAGGGGGGAGAGACCCAGTACTTC
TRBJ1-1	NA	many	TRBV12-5	CASGNPFSDLTEAFF	TGTGCTAGTGGTAATCCCTTCAGTGATTTGACTGAAGCTTTCTTT
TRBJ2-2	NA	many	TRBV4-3	CASSQNLLPGRDGNGELFF	TGCGCCAGCAGCCAAAACCTTCTACCCGGGCGGGATGGTAACGGGGAGCTGTTTTTT
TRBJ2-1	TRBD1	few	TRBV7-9	CASSLAPGQEFF	TGTGCCAGCAGCTTAGCGCCGGGACAGGAATTCTTC
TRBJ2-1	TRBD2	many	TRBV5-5	CASSLGYLAGGGNEQFF	TGTGCCAGCAGCCTAGGCTACCTAGCGGGAGGAGGTAATGAGCAGTTCTTC
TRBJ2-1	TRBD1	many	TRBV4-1	CASSQDPRQGYYNEQFF	TGCGCCAGCAGCCAAGATCCCAGACAGGGGTACTACAATGAGCAGTTCTTC
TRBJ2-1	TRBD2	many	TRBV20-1	CSAAWTSAYNEQFF	TGCAGTGCAGCCTGGACTAGCGCCTACAATGAGCAGTTCTTC
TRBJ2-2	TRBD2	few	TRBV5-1	CASSQTGLGTGELFF	TGCGCCAGCAGCCAAACGGGACTAGGGACCGGGGAGCTGTTTTTT
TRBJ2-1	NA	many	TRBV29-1	CSALDSTSSYNEQFF	TGCAGCGCCCTCGACAGCACTTCCTCCTACAATGAGCAGTTCTTC
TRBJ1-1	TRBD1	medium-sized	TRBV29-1	CSGDRENTEAFF	TGCAGCGGGGACAGGGAGAACACTGAAGCTTTCTTT
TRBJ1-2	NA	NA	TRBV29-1	CSVEDGSNYGYTF	TGCAGCGTCGAAGATGGATCTAACTATGGCTACACCTTC
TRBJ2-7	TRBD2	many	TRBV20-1	CSARDFGGGLKEQYF	TGCAGTGCTAGAGATTTCGGCGGGGGGCTTAAGGAGCAGTACTTC
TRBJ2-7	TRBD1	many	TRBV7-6	CASSGGPSYEQYF	TGTGCCAGCTCAGGGGGCCCGTCCTACGAGCAGTACTTC
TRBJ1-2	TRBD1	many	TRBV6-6	CASSPEQGYGYTF	TGTGCCAGCAGCCCCGAACAGGGGTATGGCTACACCTTC
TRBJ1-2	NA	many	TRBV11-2	CASSLNLDGNGYTF	TGTGCCAGCAGCTTAAACTTGGACGGGAATGGCTACACCTTC
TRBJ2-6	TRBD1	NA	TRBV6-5	CASSSGQGFSGANVLTF	TGTGCCAGCAGTTCTGGACAGGGGTTCTCTGGGGCCAACGTCCTGACTTTC
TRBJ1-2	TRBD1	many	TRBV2	CASRPGGSYGYTF	TGTGCCAGCCGGCCAGGGGGTAGTTATGGCTACACCTTC
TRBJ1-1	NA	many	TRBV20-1	CSAITGKAFF	TGCAGTGCTATCACAGGGAAAGCTTTCTTT
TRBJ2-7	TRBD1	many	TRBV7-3	CASSPRTGVYEQYF	TGTGCCAGCAGCCCCCGGACAGGGGTCTACGAGCAGTACTTC
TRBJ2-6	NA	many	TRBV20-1	CSATETVSGANVLTF	TGCAGTGCTACCGAGACAGTCTCTGGGGCCAACGTCCTGACTTTC
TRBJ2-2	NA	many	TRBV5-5	CASSLVADTGELFF	TGTGCCAGCAGCTTGGTTGCTGACACCGGGGAGCTGTTTTTT
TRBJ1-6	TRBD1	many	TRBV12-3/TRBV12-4	CASSAQRQGESPLHF	TGTGCCAGCAGTGCACAGCGACAGGGTGAATCACCCCTCCACTTT
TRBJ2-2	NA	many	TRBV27	CASSRIGSTGELFF	TGTGCCAGCAGTAGAATAGGGAGCACCGGGGAGCTGTTTTTT
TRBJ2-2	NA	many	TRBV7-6	CASSLERGSTGELFF	TGTGCCAGCAGCTTAGAACGCGGATCTACCGGGGAGCTGTTTTTT